This is a list of T cell receptor beta chains from one sample in a study of T cell responses to AZD1222 COVID-19 vaccine. Profiling relied on immunoSEQ multiplex PCR, and the TCRdb table lists in-frame clones only, not all of them. The sample carries approximately 110,000 clones, roughly 86% recorded once. The input for sequencing was peripheral blood, taken 28 days after the second AZD1222 dose. The receptors here all came from an adult who received the AZD1222 COVID-19 vaccine. The CDR3 runs from the conserved cysteine through the conserved F or W. Each record gives: V gene, D gene, clone size, J gene, CDR3 DNA, CDR3 protein. A D gene is named only where the DNA matches it firmly. Rows give clone size only sometimes, using once, few, many, or a class for an expanded clone.

v_call: TRBV6-1
d_call: NA
clone_size: NA
j_call: TRBJ1-1
cdr3_nt: TGTGCCAGCAGTGATCGGGACGTCCTGGGCACTGAAGCTTTCTTT
cdr3_aa: CASSDRDVLGTEAFF

v_call: TRBV6-4
d_call: NA
clone_size: NA
j_call: TRBJ2-2
cdr3_nt: TGTGCCAGCAGTGTGGGCGACACCGGGGAGCTGTTTTTT
cdr3_aa: CASSVGDTGELFF

v_call: TRBV7-9
d_call: NA
clone_size: NA
j_call: TRBJ1-2
cdr3_nt: TGTGCCAGCAGCTTAGTACTCCAACAAGGCTACACCTTC
cdr3_aa: CASSLVLQQGYTF

v_call: TRBV4-2
d_call: NA
clone_size: NA
j_call: TRBJ1-4
cdr3_nt: TGTGCCAGCAGCCAAGATGGGACCGTTAATGAAAAACTGTTTTTT
cdr3_aa: CASSQDGTVNEKLFF

v_call: TRBV7-9
d_call: NA
clone_size: few
j_call: TRBJ1-1
cdr3_nt: TGTGCCAGCAGCTCCCAACAGGGAGGCACTGAAGCTTTCTTT
cdr3_aa: CASSSQQGGTEAFF

v_call: TRBV4-3
d_call: NA
clone_size: NA
j_call: TRBJ2-7
cdr3_nt: TGCGCCAGCAGCCAAGATCTCCGGGGCGGTGCCTACGAGCAGTACTTC
cdr3_aa: CASSQDLRGGAYEQYF

v_call: TRBV7-2
d_call: TRBD2
clone_size: NA
j_call: TRBJ2-1
cdr3_nt: TGTGCCAGCAGCTCTACTAGCGGGAGGGCTAATGAGCAGTTCTTC
cdr3_aa: CASSSTSGRANEQFF

v_call: TRBV19
d_call: NA
clone_size: medium-sized
j_call: TRBJ1-5
cdr3_nt: TGTGCCAGTAGTAACTACCCCGGGAATCAGCCCCAGCATTTT
cdr3_aa: CASSNYPGNQPQHF

v_call: TRBV19
d_call: NA
clone_size: NA
j_call: TRBJ1-1
cdr3_nt: TGTGCCAGTACCGAATCCGGGGCAGCCAAAACTTTCTTT
cdr3_aa: CASTESGAAKTFF

v_call: TRBV6-4
d_call: TRBD2
clone_size: few
j_call: TRBJ2-1
cdr3_nt: TGTGCCAGCAGTGAAACTAGCGGGGGGGCTATTGAGCAGTTCTTC
cdr3_aa: CASSETSGGAIEQFF

v_call: TRBV20-1
d_call: NA
clone_size: NA
j_call: TRBJ2-7
cdr3_nt: TGCAGTGCTACAGGGTCAGGCGAGCAGTACTTC
cdr3_aa: CSATGSGEQYF

v_call: TRBV3-1/TRBV3-2
d_call: NA
clone_size: NA
j_call: TRBJ2-7
cdr3_nt: TGTGCCAGCAGCCAAGGCTGGAGCTCCTACGAGCAGTACTTC
cdr3_aa: CASSQGWSSYEQYF

v_call: TRBV29-1
d_call: NA
clone_size: few
j_call: TRBJ1-1
cdr3_nt: TGCAGCGCCCAGAACACTGAAGCTTTCTTT
cdr3_aa: CSAQNTEAFF

v_call: TRBV7-8
d_call: NA
clone_size: NA
j_call: TRBJ1-6
cdr3_nt: TGTGCCAGCAGCCCGAGAGTTATCTATAATTCACCCCTCCACTTT
cdr3_aa: CASSPRVIYNSPLHF

v_call: TRBV5-6
d_call: NA
clone_size: NA
j_call: TRBJ1-4
cdr3_nt: TGTGCCAGCAGCTTGGATGTTGCAACTAATGAAAAACTGTTTTTT
cdr3_aa: CASSLDVATNEKLFF

v_call: TRBV4-1
d_call: NA
clone_size: NA
j_call: TRBJ2-1
cdr3_nt: TGCGCCAGCAGCGTCCGAGCGTACAATGAGCAGTTCTTC
cdr3_aa: CASSVRAYNEQFF

v_call: TRBV11-3
d_call: NA
clone_size: NA
j_call: TRBJ1-2
cdr3_nt: TGTGCCAGCAGCTTGGACGGGAACTATGGCTACACCTTC
cdr3_aa: CASSLDGNYGYTF

v_call: TRBV7-3
d_call: TRBD1
clone_size: NA
j_call: TRBJ1-2
cdr3_nt: TGTGCCAGCAGCCCGGGGACAGGGGGCACTGGCTACACCTTC
cdr3_aa: CASSPGTGGTGYTF

v_call: TRBV9
d_call: TRBD1
clone_size: NA
j_call: TRBJ2-7
cdr3_nt: TGTGCCAGCAGCGGAGGGACAGGGGTTTCGGTATGGGATTCCCAGCAGTACTTC
cdr3_aa: CASSGGTGVSVWDSQQYF

v_call: TRBV5-1
d_call: NA
clone_size: NA
j_call: TRBJ2-1
cdr3_nt: TGCGCCAGCAGCTTGACCGTGACTCAGCGTAATGAGCAGTTCTTC
cdr3_aa: CASSLTVTQRNEQFF

v_call: TRBV27
d_call: NA
clone_size: NA
j_call: TRBJ2-3
cdr3_nt: TGTGCCAGCAGTTCCTCGGCCGCTAGGGGCACAGATACGCAGTATTTT
cdr3_aa: CASSSSAARGTDTQYF

v_call: TRBV11-2
d_call: NA
clone_size: NA
j_call: TRBJ2-3
cdr3_nt: TGTGCCAGCAGCTTACGAGAATATACGCAGTATTTT
cdr3_aa: CASSLREYTQYF

v_call: TRBV7-3
d_call: NA
clone_size: NA
j_call: TRBJ1-2
cdr3_nt: TGTGCCAGCAGCCAAGAGAGGGTAGCTGGCTATGGCTACACCTTC
cdr3_aa: CASSQERVAGYGYTF

v_call: TRBV7-3
d_call: TRBD1
clone_size: NA
j_call: TRBJ1-1
cdr3_nt: TGTGCCAGCAGCTTAAGTACCTGGACAGGTGAAGCTTTCTTT
cdr3_aa: CASSLSTWTGEAFF

v_call: TRBV6-1
d_call: TRBD1
clone_size: few
j_call: TRBJ1-2
cdr3_nt: TGTGCCAGCAGTGAATGGGACAGGGGGCGCAACTATGGCTACACCTTC
cdr3_aa: CASSEWDRGRNYGYTF

v_call: TRBV5-1
d_call: TRBD1
clone_size: NA
j_call: TRBJ1-2
cdr3_nt: TGCGCCAGCAGCTTGGGTCGGACAGGGGAGCGGATGACCTATGGCTACACCTTC
cdr3_aa: CASSLGRTGERMTYGYTF

v_call: TRBV12-3/TRBV12-4
d_call: NA
clone_size: NA
j_call: TRBJ1-6
cdr3_nt: TGTGCCAGCAGTTTATCGGATAATTCACCCCTCCACTTT
cdr3_aa: CASSLSDNSPLHF

v_call: TRBV5-1
d_call: NA
clone_size: NA
j_call: TRBJ2-5
cdr3_nt: TGCGCCAGCAGCCTGGAGGCAGGAGAAGAGACCCAGTACTTC
cdr3_aa: CASSLEAGEETQYF

v_call: TRBV29-1
d_call: TRBD1
clone_size: NA
j_call: TRBJ1-1
cdr3_nt: TGCAGCGCCGACAGGGCTACGAACACTGAAGCTTTCTTT
cdr3_aa: CSADRATNTEAFF

v_call: TRBV7-2
d_call: TRBD1
clone_size: NA
j_call: TRBJ2-7
cdr3_nt: TGTGCCAGCAGCCGGAGGACAGGGGGCTCCGAGCAGTACTTC
cdr3_aa: CASSRRTGGSEQYF

v_call: TRBV11-1
d_call: NA
clone_size: NA
j_call: TRBJ1-2
cdr3_nt: TGTGCCAGCACCTTGGGATTAGACGGTTATGGCTACACCTTC
cdr3_aa: CASTLGLDGYGYTF

v_call: TRBV10-3
d_call: NA
clone_size: NA
j_call: TRBJ1-2
cdr3_nt: TGTGCCATCAGTGAGTCGAGTTCGTTTTCCACCTTC
cdr3_aa: CAISESSSFSTF

v_call: TRBV7-9
d_call: TRBD1
clone_size: NA
j_call: TRBJ1-2
cdr3_nt: TGTGCCAGCAGCTTAGGCCAGGGGGGCCTTGAATGGGGCTACACCTTC
cdr3_aa: CASSLGQGGLEWGYTF

v_call: TRBV5-4
d_call: NA
clone_size: NA
j_call: TRBJ2-2
cdr3_nt: TGTGCCAGCAGCTTGGCTACCTTTAACACCGGGGAGCTGTTTTTT
cdr3_aa: CASSLATFNTGELFF

v_call: TRBV4-1
d_call: NA
clone_size: NA
j_call: TRBJ1-2
cdr3_nt: TGCGCCAGCAGCCAAGTTTTGGGGGGATATGGCTACACCTTC
cdr3_aa: CASSQVLGGYGYTF

v_call: TRBV6-5
d_call: NA
clone_size: NA
j_call: TRBJ1-3
cdr3_nt: TGTGCCAGCATACCACGGGCCGGAAACACCATATATTTT
cdr3_aa: CASIPRAGNTIYF

v_call: TRBV11-2
d_call: TRBD2
clone_size: NA
j_call: TRBJ2-6
cdr3_nt: TGTGCCAGCAGCATTGGACTAGCGGGACTCCCGGCGGGGGCCAACGTCCTGACTTTC
cdr3_aa: CASSIGLAGLPAGANVLTF

v_call: TRBV7-2
d_call: NA
clone_size: NA
j_call: TRBJ2-3
cdr3_nt: TGTGCCAGCAGCTACTATACCTTGGGCACAGATACGCAGTATTTT
cdr3_aa: CASSYYTLGTDTQYF

v_call: TRBV7-2
d_call: NA
clone_size: few
j_call: TRBJ2-7
cdr3_nt: TGTGCCAGCAGCTTAACTAGTAGCTACGAGCAGTACTTC
cdr3_aa: CASSLTSSYEQYF

v_call: TRBV6-2/TRBV6-3
d_call: TRBD2
clone_size: NA
j_call: TRBJ2-2
cdr3_nt: TGTGCCAGCAGTCCCACGAGCGAGCGGGAGTCCGGGGAGCTGTTTTTT
cdr3_aa: CASSPTSERESGELFF

v_call: TRBV13
d_call: TRBD1
clone_size: NA
j_call: TRBJ1-4
cdr3_nt: TGTGCCAGCGCAGGGGGCGTCGATGAAAAACTGTTTTTT
cdr3_aa: CASAGGVDEKLFF

v_call: TRBV30
d_call: NA
clone_size: once
j_call: TRBJ2-1
cdr3_nt: TGTGCCTGGAGTGTATGGCAAACCAATGAGCAGTTCTTC
cdr3_aa: CAWSVWQTNEQFF

v_call: TRBV12-3/TRBV12-4
d_call: NA
clone_size: few
j_call: TRBJ2-7
cdr3_nt: TGTGCCAGCAGGCCCCGGTCGGCCTACGAGCAGTACTTC
cdr3_aa: CASRPRSAYEQYF

v_call: TRBV7-3
d_call: NA
clone_size: NA
j_call: TRBJ1-2
cdr3_nt: TGTGCCAGCAGCCCTGATCTTGGGGGCGGCTACACCTTC
cdr3_aa: CASSPDLGGGYTF

v_call: TRBV12-3/TRBV12-4
d_call: TRBD2
clone_size: NA
j_call: TRBJ2-1
cdr3_nt: TGTGCCAGCGGTGGGAGGGCTGACAATGAGCAGTTCTTC
cdr3_aa: CASGGRADNEQFF

v_call: TRBV9
d_call: NA
clone_size: NA
j_call: TRBJ2-5
cdr3_nt: TGTGCCAGCAGCGTAGGGCAGCTCGCGACCCAGTACTTC
cdr3_aa: CASSVGQLATQYF

v_call: TRBV23-1
d_call: TRBD2
clone_size: NA
j_call: TRBJ2-7
cdr3_nt: TGCGCCAGCGCGGCGCCCGGGAGGACCTCCTACGAGCAGTACTTC
cdr3_aa: CASAAPGRTSYEQYF

v_call: TRBV6-1
d_call: TRBD1
clone_size: NA
j_call: TRBJ2-1
cdr3_nt: TGTGCCAGCAGTGAAGTTAGATCGAGACAGGGGTACAATGAGCAGTTCTTC
cdr3_aa: CASSEVRSRQGYNEQFF

v_call: TRBV6-2/TRBV6-3
d_call: NA
clone_size: NA
j_call: TRBJ2-3
cdr3_nt: TGTGCCAGCAGTTACTCAGGCCGGGACTCCGACACAGATACGCAGTATTTT
cdr3_aa: CASSYSGRDSDTDTQYF

v_call: TRBV7-2
d_call: NA
clone_size: NA
j_call: TRBJ1-2
cdr3_nt: TGTGCCAGCAGCTTAGACCCAGGCTACTATGGCTACACCTTC
cdr3_aa: CASSLDPGYYGYTF

v_call: TRBV18
d_call: NA
clone_size: NA
j_call: TRBJ2-7
cdr3_nt: TGTGCCAGCTCACCCCCGCCGGCTAGTACCTACGAGCAGTACTTC
cdr3_aa: CASSPPPASTYEQYF

v_call: TRBV10-3
d_call: NA
clone_size: NA
j_call: TRBJ2-7
cdr3_nt: TGTGCCATCAGTGACAGTTCCTACGAGCAGTACTTC
cdr3_aa: CAISDSSYEQYF

v_call: TRBV2
d_call: NA
clone_size: NA
j_call: TRBJ1-5
cdr3_nt: TGTGCCAGCAGTGGCAGGAAGAGCAATCAGCCCCAGCATTTT
cdr3_aa: CASSGRKSNQPQHF

v_call: TRBV6-5
d_call: TRBD1
clone_size: NA
j_call: TRBJ1-2
cdr3_nt: TGTGCCAGCAGGGACAGGGAGGGGGATGGCTACACCTTC
cdr3_aa: CASRDREGDGYTF

v_call: TRBV3-1/TRBV3-2
d_call: TRBD2
clone_size: few
j_call: TRBJ2-2
cdr3_nt: TGTGCCAGCAGCGTCCGACTAGCAGATAACACCGGGGAGCTGTTTTTT
cdr3_aa: CASSVRLADNTGELFF

v_call: TRBV5-1
d_call: NA
clone_size: NA
j_call: TRBJ2-2
cdr3_nt: TGCGCCAGCAGCTTTATGGACAGGAACACCGGGGAGCTGTTTTTT
cdr3_aa: CASSFMDRNTGELFF

v_call: TRBV7-9
d_call: NA
clone_size: NA
j_call: TRBJ1-1
cdr3_nt: TGTGCCAGTAGCTTAGTAGGGGGTGGTGGGAGCACTGAAGCTTTCTTT
cdr3_aa: CASSLVGGGGSTEAFF

v_call: TRBV7-7
d_call: NA
clone_size: NA
j_call: TRBJ2-7
cdr3_nt: TGTGCCAGCAGCTTACACGAAGGCCCTTCCTACGAGCAGTACTTC
cdr3_aa: CASSLHEGPSYEQYF